A selection of T cell receptor beta chains follows, all from one sample in a study of shared clonotypes between healthy human individuals. Some clones are missing from TCRdb's copy, which holds only in-frame ones; the method was immunoSEQ multiplex PCR. The sample has around 1,000,000 clones, roughly 77% seen once. What was sequenced was memory CD4+ T cells from PBMCs. Receptor source: a young man in good health. Some clones in this sample may be carry-over from other donors' samples. Each CDR3 is given with its conserved first and last residue. A D gene is named only where the DNA matches it firmly. Clone sizes are given selectively: once, few, many, or a class where the clone is expanded.

CASSLLAGVSTDTQYF | TGCGCCAGCAGCTTATTAGCGGGAGTTAGCACAGATACGCAGTATTTT | . | TRBJ2-3 | TRBD2 | TRBV5-1
CASSLNSNQPQHF | TGCGCCAGCAGCCTGAATAGCAATCAGCCCCAGCATTTT | . | TRBJ1-5 | . | TRBV4-1
CASRRRLWDEKLFF | TGTGCCAGCAGGCGCAGGCTATGGGATGAAAAACTGTTTTTT | . | TRBJ1-4 | . | TRBV28
CASSLAGSEKLFF | TGTGCCAGCAGCTTAGCCGGCAGTGAAAAACTGTTTTTT | once | TRBJ1-4 | . | TRBV7-6
CASSHLAGVRTYNEQFF | TGTGCCAGCAGCCATCTAGCGGGAGTGCGGACCTACAATGAGCAGTTCTTC | . | TRBJ2-1 | TRBD2 | TRBV7-9
CASSQQRNQPQHF | TGTGCCAGCAGCCAACAACGCAATCAGCCCCAGCATTTT | few | TRBJ1-5 | . | TRBV16
CASSQVPGVSGNTIYF | TGCGCCAGCAGCCAAGTACCCGGGGTCTCTGGAAACACCATATATTTT | . | TRBJ1-3 | . | TRBV4-3
CASSLDRANYGYTF | TGTGCCAGCAGCCTGGACAGAGCTAACTATGGCTACACCTTC | . | TRBJ1-2 | . | TRBV5-4
CASSSGQGALHGANVLTF | TGTGCCAGCAGCTCCGGTCAGGGGGCGCTTCACGGGGCCAACGTCCTGACTTTC | . | TRBJ2-6 | TRBD1 | TRBV7-9
CASGSGGAFATHLFF | TGTGCCAGCGGCTCCGGGGGGGCCTTTGCAACCCATTTGTTTTTT | . | TRBJ1-4 | . | TRBV27
CASSSPGLGTYEQYF | TGTGCCAGCAGCTCGCCGGGGCTCGGTACCTACGAGCAGTACTTC | . | TRBJ2-7 | . | TRBV7-8
CATSDLQETQYF | TGTGCCACCAGTGACCTCCAAGAGACCCAGTACTTC | . | TRBJ2-5 | . | TRBV15
CASSVQPGQGGREQYF | TGTGCCAGCAGCGTACAGCCGGGACAGGGAGGTCGCGAGCAGTACTTC | . | TRBJ2-7 | TRBD1 | TRBV9
CASSVVGASYEQYF | TGTGCCAGCAGCGTAGTGGGGGCCAGCTACGAGCAGTACTTC | . | TRBJ2-7 | . | TRBV9
CAPANEQYF | TGTGCCCCCGCAAACGAGCAGTACTTC | . | TRBJ2-7 | . | TRBV5-6
CASSLGVWGLVYEQYF | TGCGCCAGCAGCTTGGGAGTATGGGGACTAGTCTACGAGCAGTACTTC | . | TRBJ2-7 | TRBD2 | TRBV5-1
CASSGRDRGPPYEQYF | TGTGCCAGCAGTGGCCGGGACAGGGGTCCCCCCTACGAGCAGTACTTC | few | TRBJ2-7 | TRBD1 | TRBV27
CASSELGYYGYTF | TGTGCCAGCAGTGAACTGGGATACTATGGCTACACCTTC | . | TRBJ1-2 | . | TRBV6-1
CASSLEGLAANEQFF | TGTGCCAGCAGCTTGGAGGGACTAGCGGCCAATGAGCAGTTCTTC | . | TRBJ2-1 | TRBD2 | TRBV5-4
CASSSRLAGYNEQFF | TGTGCCAGCAGCTCAAGACTAGCGGGGTACAATGAGCAGTTCTTC | . | TRBJ2-1 | TRBD2 | TRBV7-3
CASSLVGSGRTETQYF | TGTGCCAGCAGCTTAGTGGGCAGCGGGAGAACCGAGACCCAGTACTTC | . | TRBJ2-5 | TRBD2 | TRBV7-6
CSVADRGYTEAFF | TGCAGCGTTGCGGACAGGGGCTACACTGAAGCTTTCTTT | . | TRBJ1-1 | TRBD1 | TRBV29-1
CASSLGGLSSYEQYF | TGTGCCAGCAGCTTAGGTGGCCTCAGCTCCTACGAGCAGTACTTC | . | TRBJ2-7 | . | TRBV7-8
CASSLSWQGETQYF | TGTGCCAGCAGTTTATCGTGGCAGGGAGAGACCCAGTACTTC | . | TRBJ2-5 | . | TRBV27
CASQGTRNQPQHF | TGTGCCAGCCAGGGGACGCGCAATCAGCCCCAGCATTTT | few | TRBJ1-5 | . | TRBV2
CASRKWGQAHEQYF | TGTGCCAGCAGGAAGTGGGGACAGGCCCACGAGCAGTACTTC | . | TRBJ2-7 | TRBD1 | TRBV2
CASSRFPASGDEQFF | TGTGCCAGCAGCCGCTTCCCAGCTAGCGGCGATGAGCAGTTCTTC | . | TRBJ2-1 | TRBD2 | TRBV7-9
CASSPRRARNSYVELFF | TGTGCCAGCAGCCCCAGGAGGGCGAGAAATAGTTATGTGGAGCTGTTTTTT | . | TRBJ2-2 | . | TRBV11-1
CASSPSGSRTFF | TGTGCCAGCAGTCCTAGTGGGTCGAGAACTTTCTTT | . | TRBJ1-1 | . | TRBV7-9
CASTPGGRWTEQYF | TGTGCCAGCACCCCCGGGGGCAGGTGGACCGAGCAGTACTTC | . | TRBJ2-7 | . | TRBV28
CATSRDLVIRVGYEQYF | TGTGCCACCAGCAGAGATCTCGTTATTCGGGTTGGCTACGAGCAGTACTTC | few | TRBJ2-7 | . | TRBV15
CASSWGGDGEQYF | TGTGCCAGCAGCTGGGGAGGGGACGGAGAGCAGTACTTC | . | TRBJ2-7 | TRBD2 | TRBV5-4
CSVLDRGGYGYTF | TGCAGCGTCCTCGACAGGGGGGGGTACGGCTACACCTTC | . | TRBJ1-2 | TRBD1 | TRBV29-1
CASSYSGRSSYNEQFF | TGCGCCAGCAGTTACAGCGGGCGCAGCTCCTACAATGAGCAGTTCTTC | . | TRBJ2-1 | . | TRBV5-1
CASSGRQNTGELFF | TGTGCCAGCAGCGGACGACAGAACACCGGGGAGCTGTTTTTT | . | TRBJ2-2 | . | TRBV9